Here is one T cell receptor beta chain with its context. The antigen remains undetermined. 60 Vbeta and 13 Jbeta primers were used in PCR. The repertoire was sequenced with immunoSEQ multiplex PCR; TCRdb's copy has only in-frame clones and lacks some. The table has nearly 110,000 clones, 65% to 90% seen once; the top ten hold more than 1.5%. The data belong to a study of cytomegalovirus exposure and HLA in healthy donors. Notes on the study in general: Later work found most CMV-associated TCR beta chains apparently HLA-restricted. An analysis was carried out later, and it reportedly showed fewer N-insertions in an Asian-associated ancestry cluster than the roughly 700-donor mean.

Among the donors, all were healthy bone marrow donors. Trimming took 5 bases from V and 0 from J; bases not matched to a gene: 8. Germline V lookup: CDR1 MDHEN, CDR2 SYDVKM. The CDR3 totals 17 residues. V and J are TRBV28 and TRBJ2-2; 8 bases match TRBD2. The source material was PBMCs. The TCR was taken from a man in his fifties or sixties in good health and CMV-seronegative. The CDR3 nucleotides read TGTGCCAGCAGTCTGACGGCGGGGGGTACGAACACCGGGGAGCTGTTTTTT. It codes for CASSLTAGGTNTGELFF.